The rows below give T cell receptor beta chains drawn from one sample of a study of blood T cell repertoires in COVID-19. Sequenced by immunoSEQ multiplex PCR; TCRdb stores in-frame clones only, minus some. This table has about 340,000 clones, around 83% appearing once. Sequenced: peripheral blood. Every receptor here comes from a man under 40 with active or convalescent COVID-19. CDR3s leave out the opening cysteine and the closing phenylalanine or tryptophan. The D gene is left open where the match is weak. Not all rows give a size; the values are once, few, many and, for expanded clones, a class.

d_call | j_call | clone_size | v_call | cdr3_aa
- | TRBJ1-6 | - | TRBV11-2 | ASSLQGPMGSPLH
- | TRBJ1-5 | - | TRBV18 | ASSEGGNQPQH
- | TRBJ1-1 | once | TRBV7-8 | ASRGGANTEAF
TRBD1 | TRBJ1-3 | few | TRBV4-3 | ASSQGRDRGNTIY
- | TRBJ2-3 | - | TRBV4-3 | ASSQVGGTDTQY
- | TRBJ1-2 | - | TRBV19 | ASTPATVWDYGYT
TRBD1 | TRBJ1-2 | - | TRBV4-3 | ASSQDYGRRQGFYGYT
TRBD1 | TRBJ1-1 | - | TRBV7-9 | ASSQAQLIPGQKNTEAF
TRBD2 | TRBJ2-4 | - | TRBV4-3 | ASSQGPLAGAAKNIQY
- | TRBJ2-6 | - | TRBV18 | ASSVPLYSGANVLT
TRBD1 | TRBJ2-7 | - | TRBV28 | ASTGQTYEQY
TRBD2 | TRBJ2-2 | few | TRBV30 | AWSISGGINTGELF
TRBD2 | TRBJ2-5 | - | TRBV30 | AWSYGSGSQETQY
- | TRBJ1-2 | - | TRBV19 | ASRLGGYGYT
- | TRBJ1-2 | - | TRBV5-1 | ASSLARTGQGYT
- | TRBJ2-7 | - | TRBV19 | ASRDPSQDFEQY
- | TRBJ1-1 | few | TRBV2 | ASSVAPWEAF
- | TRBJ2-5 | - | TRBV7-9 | ASSPWTGGVEETQY
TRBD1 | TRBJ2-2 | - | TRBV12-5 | ASAPPGQGNTGELF
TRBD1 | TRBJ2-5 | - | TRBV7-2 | ASSTRDSQETQY
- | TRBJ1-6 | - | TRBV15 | ATSERDTLGEPLH
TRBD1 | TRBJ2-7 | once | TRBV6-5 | ASSTGTGVHEQY
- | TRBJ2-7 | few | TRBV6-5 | ASSYSPGSSSYEQY
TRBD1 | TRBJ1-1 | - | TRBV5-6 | ASSWKTGRGDAF
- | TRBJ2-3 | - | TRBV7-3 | ASSLSGGANTDTQY
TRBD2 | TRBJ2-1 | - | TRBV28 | ASSSTSGQTYNEQF
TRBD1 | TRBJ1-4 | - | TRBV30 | AWSVRTGITNEKLF
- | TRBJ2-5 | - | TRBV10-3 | AISEPGAGPRETQY
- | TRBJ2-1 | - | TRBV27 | ASSLDSGVYNEQF
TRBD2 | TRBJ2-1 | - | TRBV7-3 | ASSLRLAGVDEQF
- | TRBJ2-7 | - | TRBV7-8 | ASSDRITYEQY
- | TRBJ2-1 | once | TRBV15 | ATSRKASKRSYNEQF
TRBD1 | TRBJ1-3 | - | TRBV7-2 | ASSLGQGVSGNTIY
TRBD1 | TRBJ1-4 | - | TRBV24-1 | ATSSTGGLEEKLF
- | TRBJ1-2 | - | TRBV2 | ASGGRVNYGYT
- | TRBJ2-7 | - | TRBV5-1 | ASSTGTGYEQY
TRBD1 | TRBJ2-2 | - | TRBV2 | ASSRDSPSPSRELF
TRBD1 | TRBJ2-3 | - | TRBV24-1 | ATSDPGGTGGGTDTQY
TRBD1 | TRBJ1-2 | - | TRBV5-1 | ASSLGQVNYGYT